The 22 T cell receptor beta chains below come from one sample, sequenced in a study of T cells in Graves' hyperthyroidism and ophthalmopathy. TCR beta CDR3 regions were amplified from RNA. First-round RT-PCR with HTBI primers amplified the TCR CDR3 region. TCRdb re-derived calls from the multiplex PCR reads in MiXCR, one entry per CDR3 protein. The sample includes about 660,000 distinct CDR3 sequences, just under 45% seen only once; the top ten take roughly 6.5%. The sequenced material came from peripheral blood or thyroid tissue (not recorded which). These receptors were obtained from an adult man with Graves' disease, either hyperthyroidism or ophthalmopathy (not recorded which).

This clonotype has more than one count but fewer than ten. This rearrangement joins TRBV20-1 to TRBJ2-5, with 13 bases aligning to TRBD2. This CDR3 is 16 amino acids long. V shed 6 bases and J 2 bases; nucleotides not matched to a gene: 9. From germline, CDR1 is DFQATT and CDR2 SNEGSKA (reference sequence). The CDR3 DNA sequence: TGCAGTGCCACCGGGACTAGCGGGAAATTACAAGAGACCCAGTACTTC. Translating gives CSATGTSGKLQETQYF.

Regarding this clonotype: One end of the junction is discordant with germline, which a read error may explain. The V call is TRBV5-1, the J call TRBJ1-4; 9 nucleotides line up with TRBD1. The germline gives CDR1 SGHRS, CDR2 YFSETQ. This CDR3 has 16 amino acids. The CDR3 region is CASSLTTGGEGEKLFF. CDR3 DNA: TGTGCCAGCAGCTTGACTACAGGGGGCGAGGGGGAAAAACTGTTTTTT. The variable domain in full, with the rest retrieved from reference TRBV5-1 and TRBJ1-4, is KAGVTQTPRYLIKTRGQQVTLSCSPISGHRSVSWYQQTPGQGLQFLFEYFSETQRNKGNFPGRFSGRQFSNSRSEMNVSTLELGDSALYLCASSLTTGGEGEKLFFGSGTQLSVL.

The chain links TRBV10-3 to TRBJ2-3, with 9 bases fitting TRBD1. Germline V CDR1 and CDR2: ENHRY, SYGVKD. The CDR3 is 16 amino acids. Trimming took 4 bases from V and 2 from J; bases not matched to a gene: 7. The CDR3 spells CAISGRTGDNTDTQYF. The CDR3 DNA is TGTGCCATCAGTGGGAGGACAGGGGATAACACAGATACGCAGTATTTT.

The gene calls are TRBV20-1 and TRBJ1-4, with D perhaps matching TRBD1 (6 bases). Germline-derived CDR1 and CDR2 are DFQATT and SNEGSKA (reference sequence). V was clipped by 6 bases and J by 8 bases, with 16 bases between them. The CDR3 spans 13 residues. CDR3 sequence (DNA): TGCAGTGCGAACCCCGGGACATCCGAAAAACTGTTTTTT. Translation: CSANPGTSEKLFF.

This clonotype was recorded many times. The V and J genes are TRBV12-3 or TRBV12-4 and TRBJ1-6; D is possibly TRBD1 (5 bases). Trimming took 3 bases from V and 10 from J, leaving 13 bases between them. This CDR3 is built from 14 residues. CDR3 region: CASSLGGVHSPLHF. The CDR3 nucleotides read TGTGCCAGCAGTTTGGGGGGTGTGCACTCACCCCTCCACTTT.

This clonotype was counted a few times. The rearrangement uses TRBV7-6 and TRBJ2-7; D gene ambiguous. V lost 4 bases, J lost 6 bases, and 25 bases lay in between. This CDR3 contains 17 residues. The germline gives CDR1 SGHVS, CDR2 FNYEAQ. This CDR3 is CASSYTSHGLIPLEQYF. The DNA of the CDR3 is TGTGCCAGCAGCTATACCTCTCACGGTCTGATCCCCCTCGAGCAGTACTTC.

V usage is TRBV6-5 and J usage is TRBJ2-2; D unclear. CDR3 size: 15 residues. Germline CDR1 reads MNHEY; CDR2 reads SVGAGI. V lost 2 bases and J 0 bases, leaving 7 bases between the germline ends. CDR3 nucleotide sequence: TGTGCCAGCAGTTACCAACCAACGAACACCGGGGAGCTGTTTTTT. Its protein is CASSYQPTNTGELFF.

This clonotype was counted a few times. The chain combines TRBV29-1 with TRBJ1-1; the D is unclear. V was trimmed by 6 bases and J by 8 bases, leaving 16 bases between them. The CDR3 extends over 12 amino acids. Germline lookup yields CDR1 SQVTM and CDR2 ANQGSEA. CDR3 sequence reads: CSVPWGSKEAFF. The CDR3 coding sequence is TGCAGCGTCCCCTGGGGATCAAAGGAAGCTTTCTTT.

The chain joins TRBV20-1 to TRBJ1-1, with D possibly matching TRBD1 (5 bases). CDR1 DFQATT and CDR2 SNEGSKA come from the germline V gene (reference sequence). V was shortened by 5 bases and J by 0 bases, with 10 bases between the two germline ends. There are 13 residues in the CDR3. CDR3 nucleotides: TGCAGTGCTGGGGGACGGATGAACACTGAAGCTTTCTTT. The encoded protein is CSAGGRMNTEAFF.

There are many counts of this clonotype. The gene calls are TRBV29-1 and TRBJ2-7; 13 bases line up with TRBD2. Germline CDR1 is SQVTM and CDR2 is ANQGSEA. Trimming removed 5 bases from V and 6 bases from J; junction bases left unmatched: 7. This CDR3 contains 14 residues. CDR3 amino acids: CSVLGLAGEGEQYF. The CDR3, as DNA: TGCAGCGTTCTTGGACTAGCGGGAGAAGGCGAGCAGTACTTC.

This clonotype was seen repeatedly, ten times or more. The chain links TRBV7-9 to TRBJ2-2, with D possibly TRBD2 on 6 matching bases. This CDR3 spans 14 amino acids. The germline V gene encodes CDR1 SEHNR and CDR2 FQNEAQ (reference sequence). V gave up 5 bases and J gave up 6 bases, with 13 bases separating them. The DNA for the CDR3 is TGTGCCAGCAGCCCGCGGACTATTTCCGGGGAGCTGTTTTTT. Its protein is CASSPRTISGELFF.

The rearrangement joins TRBV19 to TRBJ1-1; 8 bases map to TRBD1. The germline gives CDR1 LNHDA, CDR2 SQIVND (reference sequence). Trimming cost V 5 bases and J 6 bases; bases outside gene matches: 14. This CDR3 has 16 amino acids. The CDR3 DNA reads TGTGCCAGTAGTCCCTTCCGGCAGGGGGCTCGGGCTGAAGCTTTCTTT. This codes for CASSPFRQGARAEAFF.

This clonotype was observed a handful of times. The chain recombines TRBV12-3 or TRBV12-4 with TRBJ1-4; tentatively, D is TRBD1 (6 bases). Trimming took off 5 bases at V and 0 bases at J, with 10 bases between the two ends. CDR3 length: 15 residues. The CDR3 DNA is TGTGCCAGCAGTGGACAGTTCGCAACTAATGAAAAACTGTTTTTT. Amino acid sequence: CASSGQFATNEKLFF.

This clonotype has only a few counts. The chain uses TRBV19 and TRBJ2-7; 8 bases map to TRBD1. V shed 11 bases, J shed 0 bases, and the junction held 9 bases outside the gene matches. Germline CDR1 LNHDA, CDR2 SQIVND (reference sequence). The CDR3 covers 14 residues. CDR3 loop: CAAPGQVLSYEQYF. CDR3 nucleotide sequence: TGTGCCGCCCCGGGACAGGTCCTCTCCTACGAGCAGTACTTC.

The V gene is TRBV7-6, the J gene TRBJ2-5; 10 nucleotides line up with TRBD1. Germline loops: CDR1 SGHVS, CDR2 FNYEAQ. V lost 10 bases to trimming and J lost 3 bases; unmatched junction nucleotides: 5. The CDR3 extends over 13 amino acids. CDR3: CATEDRGEETQYF. The CDR3 bases are TGTGCCACTGAGGACAGGGGGGAAGAGACCCAGTACTTC.

The DNA for the CDR3 is TGTGCCAGCGCACCGACAGGCCAAGAGACCCAGTACTTC. This translates into CASAPTGQETQYF. The chain uses TRBV7-9 and TRBJ2-5, with a weak D call TRBD1 (6 bases). The CDR3 runs 13 residues. V was pared by 8 bases and J by 1 base, with 11 bases between. CDR1 is SEHNR, CDR2 FQNEAQ, per germline (reference sequence).

This clonotype was seen ten or more times. J is TRBJ1-2 and V is TRBV9, with TRBD1 matching over 11 bases. Germline lookup yields CDR1 SGDLS and CDR2 YYNGEE. V lost 2 bases to trimming and J lost 14 bases; unmatched junction nucleotides: 8. The CDR3 totals 13 residues. The CDR3 DNA sequence: TGTGCCAGCAGCGTGACCGGACAGGGGGCTTTGACCTTC. Translating gives CASSVTGQGALTF.

This chain connects TRBV29-1 to TRBJ1-1; 9 bases are a match to TRBD1. The CDR3 loop spans 13 amino acids. V trimming: 8 bases; J trimming: 5 bases; junction bases outside the gene matches: 9. Germline V CDR1 and CDR2: SQVTM, ANQGSEA. In DNA, the CDR3 is TGCAGCAGTTGGACAGGGGCACATACTGAAGCTTTCTTT. The encoded protein is CSSWTGAHTEAFF.

The gene calls are TRBV7-9 and TRBJ2-7; D ambiguous. Germline CDR1 reads SEHNR; CDR2 reads FQNEAQ (reference sequence). The CDR3 runs to 14 residues. The germline V and J ends were trimmed by 5 bases and 1 base, with 12 bases remaining between them. CDR3 loop: CASSLHLGSYEQYF. CDR3 DNA sequence: TGTGCCAGCAGCCTCCACTTGGGTTCCTACGAGCAGTACTTC.

V and J are TRBV20-1 and TRBJ1-1, with 9 bases fitting TRBD1. Germline V gene lookup returns CDR1 DFQATT and CDR2 SNEGSKA (reference sequence). The CDR3 sequence is 15 residues long. V was pared by 6 bases and J by 1 base, with 9 bases of the junction left unmatched. The chain's CDR3 is CSAKGQGVRNTEAFF. The CDR3 nucleotides read TGCAGTGCCAAGGGACAGGGAGTACGGAACACTGAAGCTTTCTTT.

The chain combines TRBV10-3 with TRBJ1-4; D is undetermined. Germline CDR1 and CDR2: ENHRY and SYGVKD. The CDR3 spans 16 residues. V was pared by 3 bases and J by 4 bases, with 15 bases between. The DNA for the CDR3 is TGTGCCATCAGTGAAAGTAGTCGGTCTTTTAATGAAAAACTGTTTTTT. This sequence encodes CAISESSRSFNEKLFF.

As regards this clonotype: Because the CDR3 is missing its conserved closing phenylalanine or tryptophan, this is likely a read error. This sequence joins TRBV5-1 and TRBJ2-2; maybe TRBD2 (6 bases). The CDR3 is 16 amino acids. Germline loops: CDR1 SGHRS, CDR2 YFSETQ. The ends were cut back, 0 bases at V and 0 bases at J, with 9 bases in the middle. Here the CDR3 reads CASSLDGRTNTGELFS. The DNA of the CDR3 is TGCGCCAGCAGCTTGGATGGGAGGACGAACACCGGGGAGCTGTTTTCC.